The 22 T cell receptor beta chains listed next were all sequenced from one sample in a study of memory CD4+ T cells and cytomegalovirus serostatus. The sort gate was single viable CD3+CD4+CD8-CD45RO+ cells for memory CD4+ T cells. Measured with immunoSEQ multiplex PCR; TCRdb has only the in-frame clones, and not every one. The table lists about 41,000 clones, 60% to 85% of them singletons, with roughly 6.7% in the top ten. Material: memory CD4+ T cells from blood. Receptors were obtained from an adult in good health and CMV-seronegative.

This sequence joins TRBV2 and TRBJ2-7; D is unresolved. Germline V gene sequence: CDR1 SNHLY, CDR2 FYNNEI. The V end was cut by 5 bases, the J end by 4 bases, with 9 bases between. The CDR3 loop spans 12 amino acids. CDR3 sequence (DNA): TGTGCCAGCAGTCTGAATCATTACGAGCAGTACTTC. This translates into CASSLNHYEQYF.

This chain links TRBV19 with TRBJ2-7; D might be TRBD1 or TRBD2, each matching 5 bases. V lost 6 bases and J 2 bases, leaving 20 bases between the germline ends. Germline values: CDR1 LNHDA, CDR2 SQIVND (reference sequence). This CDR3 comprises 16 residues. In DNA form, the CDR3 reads TGTGCCAGTAGCATATACCACGGGGACCGAACCTACGAGCAGTACTTC. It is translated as CASSIYHGDRTYEQYF.

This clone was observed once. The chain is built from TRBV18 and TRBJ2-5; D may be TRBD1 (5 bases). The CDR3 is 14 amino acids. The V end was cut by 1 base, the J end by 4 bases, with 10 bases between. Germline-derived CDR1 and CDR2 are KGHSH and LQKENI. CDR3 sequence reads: CASSPQGLRETQYF. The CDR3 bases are TGTGCCAGCTCACCACAGGGGTTGCGAGAGACCCAGTACTTC.

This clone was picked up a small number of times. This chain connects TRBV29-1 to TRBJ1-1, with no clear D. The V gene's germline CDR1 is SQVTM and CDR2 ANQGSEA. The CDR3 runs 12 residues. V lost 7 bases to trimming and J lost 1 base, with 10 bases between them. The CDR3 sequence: CSEIRQNTEAFF. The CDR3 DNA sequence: TGCAGCGAAATCAGACAGAACACTGAAGCTTTCTTT.

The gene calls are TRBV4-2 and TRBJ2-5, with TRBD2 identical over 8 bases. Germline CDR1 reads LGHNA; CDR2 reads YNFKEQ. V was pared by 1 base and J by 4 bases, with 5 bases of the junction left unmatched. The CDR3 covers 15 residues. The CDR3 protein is CASSQVTGGRETQYF. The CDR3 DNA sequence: TGTGCCAGCAGCCAAGTTACGGGAGGGCGAGAGACCCAGTACTTC.

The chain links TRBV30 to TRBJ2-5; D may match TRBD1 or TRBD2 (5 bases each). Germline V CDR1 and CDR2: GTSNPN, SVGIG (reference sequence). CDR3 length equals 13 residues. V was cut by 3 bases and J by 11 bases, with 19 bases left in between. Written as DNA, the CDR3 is TGTGCCTGGAGCACCGGGCGGGTAGGGGAGCAGTACTTC. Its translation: CAWSTGRVGEQYF.

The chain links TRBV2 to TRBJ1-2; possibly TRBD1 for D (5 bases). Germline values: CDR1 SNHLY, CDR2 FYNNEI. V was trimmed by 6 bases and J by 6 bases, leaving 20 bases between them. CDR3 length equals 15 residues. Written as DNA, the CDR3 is TGTGCCAGCAGCCCACAGCCCGCCATGGGGGATGGCTACACCTTC. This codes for CASSPQPAMGDGYTF.

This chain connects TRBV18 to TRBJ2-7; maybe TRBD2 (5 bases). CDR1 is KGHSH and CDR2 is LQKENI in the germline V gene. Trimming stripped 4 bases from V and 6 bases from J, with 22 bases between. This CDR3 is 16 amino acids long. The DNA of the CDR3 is TGTGCCAGCTCACTCCAGGCTCTAGCAGGCTCAGGCGAGCAGTACTTC. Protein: CASSLQALAGSGEQYF.

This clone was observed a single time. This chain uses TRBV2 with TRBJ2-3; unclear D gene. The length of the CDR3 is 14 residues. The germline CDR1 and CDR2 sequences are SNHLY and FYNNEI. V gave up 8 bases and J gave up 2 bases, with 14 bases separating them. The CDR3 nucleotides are TGTGCCAGCGTTGGCACCAGCCACACAGATACGCAGTATTTT. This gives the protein CASVGTSHTDTQYF.

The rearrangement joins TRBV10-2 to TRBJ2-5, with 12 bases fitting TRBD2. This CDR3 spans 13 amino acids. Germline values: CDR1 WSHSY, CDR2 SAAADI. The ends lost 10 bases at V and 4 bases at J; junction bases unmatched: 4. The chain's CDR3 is CATKTSGRETQYF. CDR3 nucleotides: TGCGCCACCAAGACTAGCGGGAGAGAGACCCAGTACTTC.

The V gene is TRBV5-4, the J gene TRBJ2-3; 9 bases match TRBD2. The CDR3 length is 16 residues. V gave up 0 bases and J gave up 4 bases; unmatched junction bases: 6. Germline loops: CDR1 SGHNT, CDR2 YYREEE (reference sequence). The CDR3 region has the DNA TGTGCCAGCAGCTTGGAAGCTAGCGGGGCGTCAGATACGCAGTATTTT. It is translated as CASSLEASGASDTQYF.

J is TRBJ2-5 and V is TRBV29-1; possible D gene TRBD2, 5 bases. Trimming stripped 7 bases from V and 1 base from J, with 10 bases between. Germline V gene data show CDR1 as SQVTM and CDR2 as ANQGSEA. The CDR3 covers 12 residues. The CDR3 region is CSGGGIQETQYF. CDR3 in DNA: TGCAGCGGTGGAGGAATCCAAGAGACCCAGTACTTC.

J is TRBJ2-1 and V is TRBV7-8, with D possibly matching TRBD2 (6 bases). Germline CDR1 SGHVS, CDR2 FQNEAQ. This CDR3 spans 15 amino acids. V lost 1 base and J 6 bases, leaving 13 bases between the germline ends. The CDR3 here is CASSLVTGATNEQFF. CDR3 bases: TGTGCCAGCAGCTTAGTTACGGGAGCGACCAATGAGCAGTTCTTC.

The CDR3 nucleotides are TGTGCCAGCAGTTTAGGGACAGGGGCTAGTAGACTGTTTTTT. It codes for CASSLGTGASRLFF. This rearrangement joins TRBV28 to TRBJ1-4; TRBD1 matches 10 bases. The CDR3 has 14 amino acids. J was trimmed by 13 bases and V by 2 bases; bases with no gene match: 7. The germline CDR1 and CDR2 sequences are MDHEN and SYDVKM. Full variable domain (remainder filled in from reference TRBV28 and TRBJ1-4): DVKVTQSSRYLVKRTGEKVFLECVQDMDHENMFWYRQDPGLGLRLIYFSYDVKMKEKGDIPEGYSVSREKKERFSLILESASTNQTSMYLCASSLGTGASRLFFGSGTQLSVL.

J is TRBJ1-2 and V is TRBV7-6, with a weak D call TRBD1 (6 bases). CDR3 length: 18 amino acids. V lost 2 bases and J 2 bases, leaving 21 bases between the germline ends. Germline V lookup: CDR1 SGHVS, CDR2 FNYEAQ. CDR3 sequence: CASSLRPPGVFQNYGYTF. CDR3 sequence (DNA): TGTGCCAGCAGCTTACGACCCCCAGGGGTCTTCCAAAACTATGGCTACACCTTC.

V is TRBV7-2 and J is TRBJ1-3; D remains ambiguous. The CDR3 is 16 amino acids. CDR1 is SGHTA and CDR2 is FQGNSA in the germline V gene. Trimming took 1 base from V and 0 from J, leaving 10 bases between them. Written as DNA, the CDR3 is TGTGCCAGCAGCTTAGGACCGTCCCTCTCTGGAAACACCATATATTTT. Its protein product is CASSLGPSLSGNTIYF.

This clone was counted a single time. The CDR3 loop is CASRTPQETQYF. The CDR3 DNA sequence: TGTGCCAGCAGGACTCCACAAGAGACCCAGTACTTC. The chain employs TRBV28 and TRBJ2-5; D unclear. CDR1 and CDR2 from the germline V gene are MDHEN and SYDVKM. The ends were cut back, 6 bases at V and 2 bases at J, with 7 bases in the middle. CDR3 length equals 12 residues.

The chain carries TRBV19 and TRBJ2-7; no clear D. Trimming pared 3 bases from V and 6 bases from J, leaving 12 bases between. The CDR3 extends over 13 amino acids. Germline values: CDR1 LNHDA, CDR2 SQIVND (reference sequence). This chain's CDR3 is CASSMALVTEQYF. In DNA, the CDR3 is TGTGCCAGTAGTATGGCCCTAGTAACCGAGCAGTACTTC.

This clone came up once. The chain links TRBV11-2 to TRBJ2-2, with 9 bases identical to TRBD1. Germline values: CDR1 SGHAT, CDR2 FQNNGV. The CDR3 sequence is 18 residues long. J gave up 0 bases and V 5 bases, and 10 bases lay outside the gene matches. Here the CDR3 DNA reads TGTGCCAGCAGCCGTATTGGACAGGGGATTTCGAACACCGGGGAGCTGTTTTTT. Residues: CASSRIGQGISNTGELFF.

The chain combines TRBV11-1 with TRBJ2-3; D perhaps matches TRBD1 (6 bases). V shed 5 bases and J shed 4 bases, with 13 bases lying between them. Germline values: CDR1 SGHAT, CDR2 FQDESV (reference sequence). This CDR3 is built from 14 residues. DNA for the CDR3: TGTGCCAGCAGCGCCCGGGACATAGCAGATACGCAGTATTTT. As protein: CASSARDIADTQYF. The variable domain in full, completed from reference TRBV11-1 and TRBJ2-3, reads EAEVAQSPRYKITEKSQAVAFWCDPISGHATLYWYRQILGQGPELLVQFQDESVVDDSQLPKDRFSAERLKGVDSTLKIQPAELGDSAMYLCASSARDIADTQYFGPGTRLTVL.

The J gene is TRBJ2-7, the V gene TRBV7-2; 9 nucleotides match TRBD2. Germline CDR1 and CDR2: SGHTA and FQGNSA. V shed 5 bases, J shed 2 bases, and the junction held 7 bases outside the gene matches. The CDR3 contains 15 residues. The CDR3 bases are TGTGCCAGCAGCAGACTAGCGGATTCTGCCTACGAGCAGTACTTC. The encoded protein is CASSRLADSAYEQYF. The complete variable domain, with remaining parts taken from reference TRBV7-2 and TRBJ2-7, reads GAGVSQSPSNKVTEKGKDVELRCDPISGHTALYWYRQSLGQGLEFLIYFQGNSAPDKSGLPSDRFSAERTGGSVSTLTIQRTQQEDSAVYLCASSRLADSAYEQYFGPGTRLTVT.

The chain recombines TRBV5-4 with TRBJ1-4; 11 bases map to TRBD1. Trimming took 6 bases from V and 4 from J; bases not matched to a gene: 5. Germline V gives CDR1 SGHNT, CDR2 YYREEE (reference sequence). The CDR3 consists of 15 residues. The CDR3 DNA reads TGTGCCAGCAAGGACGGGACAGGGGGTAATGAAAAACTGTTTTTT. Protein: CASKDGTGGNEKLFF. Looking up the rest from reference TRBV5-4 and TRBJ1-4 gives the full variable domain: ETGVTQSPTHLIKTRGQQVTLRCSSQSGHNTVSWYQQALGQGPQFIFQYYREEENGRGNFPPRFSGLQFPNYSSELNVNALELDDSALYLCASKDGTGGNEKLFFGSGTQLSVL.